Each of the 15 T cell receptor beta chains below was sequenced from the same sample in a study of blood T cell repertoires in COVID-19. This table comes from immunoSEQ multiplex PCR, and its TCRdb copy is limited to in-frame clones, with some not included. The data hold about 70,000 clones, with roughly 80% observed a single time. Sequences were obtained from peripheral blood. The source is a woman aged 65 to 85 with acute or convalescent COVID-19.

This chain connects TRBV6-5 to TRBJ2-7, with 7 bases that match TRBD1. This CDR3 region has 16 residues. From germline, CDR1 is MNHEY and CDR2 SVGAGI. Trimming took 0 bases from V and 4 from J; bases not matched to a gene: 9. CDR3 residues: CASSYSVGGGLYEQYF. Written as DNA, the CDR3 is TGTGCCAGCAGTTACTCGGTAGGGGGCGGATTGTACGAGCAGTACTTC.

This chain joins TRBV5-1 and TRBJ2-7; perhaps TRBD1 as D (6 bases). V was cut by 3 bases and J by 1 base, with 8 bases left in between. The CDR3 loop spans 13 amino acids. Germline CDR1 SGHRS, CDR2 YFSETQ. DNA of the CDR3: TGCGCCAGCAGCTACGGACAGTCCTACGAGCAGTACTTC. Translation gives CASSYGQSYEQYF.

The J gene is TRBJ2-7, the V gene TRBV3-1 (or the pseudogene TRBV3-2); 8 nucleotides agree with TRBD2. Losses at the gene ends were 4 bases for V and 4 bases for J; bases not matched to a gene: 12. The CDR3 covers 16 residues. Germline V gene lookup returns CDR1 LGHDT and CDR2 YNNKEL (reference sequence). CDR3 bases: TGTGCCAGCAGCCTCGGCCCGGGGGGGGTGGGATACGAGCAGTACTTC. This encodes CASSLGPGGVGYEQYF.

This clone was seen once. The CDR3 nucleotides read TGTGCCAGCAGGACTATCGGGACAGCCGCCTACGAGCAGTACTTC. The encoded protein is CASRTIGTAAYEQYF. J is TRBJ2-7 and V is TRBV7-2; TRBD1 aligns across 7 bases. In germline, CDR1 is SGHTA, CDR2 FQGNSA. This CDR3 is built from 15 residues. With 6 bases clipped from V and 2 bases from J, the junction kept 10 bases outside the gene matches.

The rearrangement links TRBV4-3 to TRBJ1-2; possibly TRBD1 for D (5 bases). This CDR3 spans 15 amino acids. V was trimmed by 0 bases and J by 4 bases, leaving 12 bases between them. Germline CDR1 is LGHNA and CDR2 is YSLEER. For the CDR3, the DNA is TGCGCCAGCAGCCAAGATTGGGGGGACGGCTATGGCTACACCTTC. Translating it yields CASSQDWGDGYGYTF.

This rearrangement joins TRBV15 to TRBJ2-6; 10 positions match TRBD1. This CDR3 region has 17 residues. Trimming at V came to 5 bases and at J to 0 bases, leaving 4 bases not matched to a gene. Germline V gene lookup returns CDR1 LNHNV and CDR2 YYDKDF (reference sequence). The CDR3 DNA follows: TGTGCCACCAGCGGAGGACAGGGGGACTCTGGGGCCAACGTCCTGACTTTC. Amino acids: CATSGGQGDSGANVLTF.

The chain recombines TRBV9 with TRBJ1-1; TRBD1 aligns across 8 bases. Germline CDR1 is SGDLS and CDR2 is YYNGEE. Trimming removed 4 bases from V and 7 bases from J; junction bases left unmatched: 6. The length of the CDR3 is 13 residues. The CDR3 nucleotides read TGTGCCAGCAGCCCAAAGGACAGGGTTGAAGCTTTCTTT. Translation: CASSPKDRVEAFF. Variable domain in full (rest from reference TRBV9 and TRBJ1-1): DSGVTQTPKHLITATGQRVTLRCSPRSGDLSVYWYQQSLDQGLQFLIQYYNGEERAKGNILERFSAQQFPDLHSELNLSSLELGDSALYFCASSPKDRVEAFFGQGTRLTVV.

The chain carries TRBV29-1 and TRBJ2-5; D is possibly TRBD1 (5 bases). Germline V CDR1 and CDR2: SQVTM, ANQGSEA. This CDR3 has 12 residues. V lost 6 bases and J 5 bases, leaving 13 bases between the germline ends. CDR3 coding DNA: TGCAGCGTGGACCCCAGGGCGGAGACCCAGTACTTC. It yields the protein CSVDPRAETQYF.

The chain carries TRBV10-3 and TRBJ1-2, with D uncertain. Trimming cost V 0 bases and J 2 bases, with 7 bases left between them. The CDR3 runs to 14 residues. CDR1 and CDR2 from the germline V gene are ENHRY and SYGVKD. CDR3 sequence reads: CAISESGSNYGYTF. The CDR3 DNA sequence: TGTGCCATCAGTGAGTCGGGCAGCAACTATGGCTACACCTTC.

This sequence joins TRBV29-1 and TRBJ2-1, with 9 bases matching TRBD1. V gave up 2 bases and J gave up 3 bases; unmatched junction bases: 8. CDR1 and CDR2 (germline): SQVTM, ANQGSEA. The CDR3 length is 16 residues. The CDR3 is CSVESSRDRDYNEQFF. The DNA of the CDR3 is TGCAGCGTTGAAAGTAGTAGGGACAGGGACTACAATGAGCAGTTCTTC.

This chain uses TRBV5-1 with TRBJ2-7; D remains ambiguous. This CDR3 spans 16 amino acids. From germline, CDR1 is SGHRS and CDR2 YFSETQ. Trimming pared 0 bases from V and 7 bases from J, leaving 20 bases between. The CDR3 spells CASSLGGSHFGEEQYF. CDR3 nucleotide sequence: TGCGCCAGCAGCTTGGGAGGCAGCCATTTCGGTGAGGAGCAGTACTTC.

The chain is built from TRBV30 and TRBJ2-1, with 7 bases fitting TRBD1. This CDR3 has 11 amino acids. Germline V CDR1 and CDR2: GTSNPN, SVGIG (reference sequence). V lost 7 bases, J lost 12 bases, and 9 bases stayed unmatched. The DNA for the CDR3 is TGTGCCTATGGGACAGTTTTAGGGCAGTTCTTC. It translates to CAYGTVLGQFF.

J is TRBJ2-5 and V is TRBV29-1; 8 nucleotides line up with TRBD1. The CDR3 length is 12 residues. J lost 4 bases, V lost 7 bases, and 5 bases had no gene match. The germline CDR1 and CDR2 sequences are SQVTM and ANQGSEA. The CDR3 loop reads CSARQGPETQYF. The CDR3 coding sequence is TGCAGCGCCCGACAGGGGCCAGAGACCCAGTACTTC.

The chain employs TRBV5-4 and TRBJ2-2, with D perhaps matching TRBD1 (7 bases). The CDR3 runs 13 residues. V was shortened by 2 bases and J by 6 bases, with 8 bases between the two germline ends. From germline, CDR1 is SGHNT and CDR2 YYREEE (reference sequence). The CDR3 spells CASSFRGAGELFF. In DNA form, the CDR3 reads TGTGCCAGCAGCTTCAGGGGGGCCGGGGAGCTGTTTTTT.

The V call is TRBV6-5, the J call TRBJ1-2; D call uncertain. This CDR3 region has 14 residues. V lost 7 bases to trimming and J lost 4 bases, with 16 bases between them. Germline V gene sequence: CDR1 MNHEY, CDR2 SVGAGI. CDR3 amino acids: CASTSNSGSYGYTF. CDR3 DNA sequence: TGTGCCAGCACCTCGAATTCGGGGAGCTATGGCTACACCTTC.